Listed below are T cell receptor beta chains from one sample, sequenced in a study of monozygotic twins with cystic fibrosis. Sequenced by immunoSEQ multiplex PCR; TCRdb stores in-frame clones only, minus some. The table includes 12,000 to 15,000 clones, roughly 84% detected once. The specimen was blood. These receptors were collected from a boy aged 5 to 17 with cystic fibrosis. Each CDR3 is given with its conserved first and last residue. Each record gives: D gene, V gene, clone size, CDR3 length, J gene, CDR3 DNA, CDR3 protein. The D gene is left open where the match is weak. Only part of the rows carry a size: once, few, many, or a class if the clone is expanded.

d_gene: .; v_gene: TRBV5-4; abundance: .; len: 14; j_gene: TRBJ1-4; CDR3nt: TGTGCCAGCAGCTTAGGGGCAACTAATGAAAAACTGTTTTTT; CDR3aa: CASSLGATNEKLFF
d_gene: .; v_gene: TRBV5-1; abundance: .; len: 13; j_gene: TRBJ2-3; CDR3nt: TGCGCCAGCAGCTTGCCTCCAGAGGAGACGCAGTATTTT; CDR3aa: CASSLPPEETQYF
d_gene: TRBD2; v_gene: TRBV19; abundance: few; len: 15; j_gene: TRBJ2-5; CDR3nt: TGTGCCAGTAGTATCCTGGCGGGGGGATTGGAGACCCAGTACTTC; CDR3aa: CASSILAGGLETQYF
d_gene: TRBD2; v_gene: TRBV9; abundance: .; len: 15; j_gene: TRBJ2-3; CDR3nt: TGTGCCAGCAGCGACGCGGGGGAGAGCACAGATACGCAGTATTTT; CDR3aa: CASSDAGESTDTQYF
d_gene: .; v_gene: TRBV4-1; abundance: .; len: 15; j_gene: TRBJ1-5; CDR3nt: TGCGCCAGCAGCCAAGTCTCGACGATCTATCAGCCCCAGCATTTT; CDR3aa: CASSQVSTIYQPQHF
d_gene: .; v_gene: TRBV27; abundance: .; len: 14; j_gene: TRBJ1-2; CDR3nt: TGTGCCAGCAGTTTATCGTACGGGGACCATGGCTACACCTTC; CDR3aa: CASSLSYGDHGYTF
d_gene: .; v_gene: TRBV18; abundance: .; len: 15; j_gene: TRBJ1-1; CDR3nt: TGTGCCAGCTCACCAGTCTGGGGGGAGAACACTGAAGCTTTCTTT; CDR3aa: CASSPVWGENTEAFF
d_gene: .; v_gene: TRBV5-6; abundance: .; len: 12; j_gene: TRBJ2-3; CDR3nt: TGTGCCAGCAGCTACAGCACAGATACGCAGTATTTT; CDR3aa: CASSYSTDTQYF
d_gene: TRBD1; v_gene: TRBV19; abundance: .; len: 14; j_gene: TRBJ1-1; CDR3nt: TGTGCCAGTAGTATAGAGACAGGGGTCCCTGAAGCTTTCTTT; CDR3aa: CASSIETGVPEAFF
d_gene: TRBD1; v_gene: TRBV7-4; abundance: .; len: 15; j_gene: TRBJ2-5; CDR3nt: TGTGCCAGCAGCCGTACCGGGACAGGGGAAGAGACCCAGTACTTC; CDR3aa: CASSRTGTGEETQYF
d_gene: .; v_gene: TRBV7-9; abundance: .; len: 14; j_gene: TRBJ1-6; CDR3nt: TGTGCCAGCAGCCGCGACCAGAATAATTCACCCCTCCACTTT; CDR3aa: CASSRDQNNSPLHF
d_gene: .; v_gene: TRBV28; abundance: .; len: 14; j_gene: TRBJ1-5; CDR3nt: TGTGCCAGCAGCCATAACAGTTACAATCAGCCCCAGCATTTT; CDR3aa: CASSHNSYNQPQHF
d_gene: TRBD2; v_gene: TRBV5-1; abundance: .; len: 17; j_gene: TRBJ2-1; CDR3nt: TGCGCCAGCAGCCCCCAAGCGGGAGGAAGCTCCTACAATGAGCAGTTCTTC; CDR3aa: CASSPQAGGSSYNEQFF
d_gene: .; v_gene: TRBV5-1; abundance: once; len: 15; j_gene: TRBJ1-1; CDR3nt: TGCGCCAGCAGCTTGGGAGGTCGAGGTATGACTGAAGCTTTCTTT; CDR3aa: CASSLGGRGMTEAFF
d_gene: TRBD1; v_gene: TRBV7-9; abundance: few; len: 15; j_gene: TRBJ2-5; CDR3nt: TGTGCCAGCAGCATCGGGACAGGTGTTGGCGAGACCCAGTACTTC; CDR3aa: CASSIGTGVGETQYF
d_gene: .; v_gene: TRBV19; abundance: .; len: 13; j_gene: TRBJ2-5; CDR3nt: TGTGCCAGTAGTATGGGGGCAGCAGAGACCCAGTACTTC; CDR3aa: CASSMGAAETQYF
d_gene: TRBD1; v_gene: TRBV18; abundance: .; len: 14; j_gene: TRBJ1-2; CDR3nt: TGTGCCAGCTCACCACCGAGGGACAGCGATGGCTACACCTTC; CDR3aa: CASSPPRDSDGYTF
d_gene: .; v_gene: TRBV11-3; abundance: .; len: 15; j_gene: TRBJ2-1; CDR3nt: TGTGCCAGCAGCATCGCTACCAGCTCCTACAATGAGCAGTTCTTC; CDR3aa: CASSIATSSYNEQFF
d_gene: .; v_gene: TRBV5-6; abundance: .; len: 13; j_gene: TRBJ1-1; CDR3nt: TGTGCCAGCAGCGCAGGACGGGACACTGAAGCTTTCTTT; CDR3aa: CASSAGRDTEAFF
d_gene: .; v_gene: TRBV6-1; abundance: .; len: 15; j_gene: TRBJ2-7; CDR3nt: TGTGCCAGCAGTGAAGCGCGAGACAGCTTCTACGAGCAGTACTTC; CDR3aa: CASSEARDSFYEQYF
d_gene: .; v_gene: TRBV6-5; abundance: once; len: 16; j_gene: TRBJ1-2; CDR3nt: TGTGCCAGCAGTTACTCGAGGGACACCGTTAACTATGGCTACACCTTC; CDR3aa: CASSYSRDTVNYGYTF
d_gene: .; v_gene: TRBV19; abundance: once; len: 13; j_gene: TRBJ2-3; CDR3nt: TGTGCCAGTAGCATCGGGGGCACAGATACGCAGTATTTT; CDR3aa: CASSIGGTDTQYF
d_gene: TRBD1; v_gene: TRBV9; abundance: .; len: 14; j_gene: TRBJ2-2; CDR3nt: TGTGCCAGCAGCGAACAGGGGGTTAACGGGGAGCTGTTTTTT; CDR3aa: CASSEQGVNGELFF
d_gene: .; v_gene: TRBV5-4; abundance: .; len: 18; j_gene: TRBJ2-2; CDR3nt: TGTGCCAGCAGCTCCGGCGGGACCGCTCCGCCAAACACCGGGGAGCTGTTTTTT; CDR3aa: CASSSGGTAPPNTGELFF
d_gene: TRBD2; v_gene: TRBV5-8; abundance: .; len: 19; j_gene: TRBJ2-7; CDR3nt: TGTGCCAGCAGCTACCTCAGGACTAGCGGGAGGGGGGCCAAGTACGAGCAGTACTTC; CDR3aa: CASSYLRTSGRGAKYEQYF
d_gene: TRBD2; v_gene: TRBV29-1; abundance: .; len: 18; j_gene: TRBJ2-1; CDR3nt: TGCAGCGTTGTGGGACTAGCGGGCGACCAAGGCACCTACAATGAGCAGTTCTTC; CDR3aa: CSVVGLAGDQGTYNEQFF
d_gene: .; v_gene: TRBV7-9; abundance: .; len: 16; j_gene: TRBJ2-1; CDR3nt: TGTGCCAGCAGCCCACCGGACCGCGACTCCTACAATGAGCAGTTCTTC; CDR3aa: CASSPPDRDSYNEQFF
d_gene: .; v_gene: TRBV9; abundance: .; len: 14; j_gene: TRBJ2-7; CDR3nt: TGTGCCAGCAGCGAAGAGGACGGGGCCTACGAGCAGTACTTC; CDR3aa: CASSEEDGAYEQYF
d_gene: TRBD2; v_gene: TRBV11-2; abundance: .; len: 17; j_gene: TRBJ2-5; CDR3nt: TGTGCCAGCAGCTTAGACCCAGCGGGAGGGCTTATGGAGACCCAGTACTTC; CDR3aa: CASSLDPAGGLMETQYF
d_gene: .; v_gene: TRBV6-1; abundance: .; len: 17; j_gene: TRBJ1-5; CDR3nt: TGTGCCAGCAGTGGGACAACCTCAGACAGAATGAATCAGCCCCAGCATTTT; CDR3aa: CASSGTTSDRMNQPQHF
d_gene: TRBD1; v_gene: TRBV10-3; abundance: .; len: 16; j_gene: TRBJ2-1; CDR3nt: TGTGCCATCAACCCCGGGACAGGGGGCTCCTACAATGAGCAGTTCTTC; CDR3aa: CAINPGTGGSYNEQFF
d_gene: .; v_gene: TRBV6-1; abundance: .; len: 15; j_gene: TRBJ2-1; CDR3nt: TGTGCCAGCAGTGAAGTGGGGTCCGGCAGGAGTGAGCAGTTCTTC; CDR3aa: CASSEVGSGRSEQFF
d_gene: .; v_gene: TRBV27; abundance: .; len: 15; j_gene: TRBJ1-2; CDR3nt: TGTGCCAGCAGGCACTCGCCGGGACTCTATCGGGGCTACACCTTC; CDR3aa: CASRHSPGLYRGYTF
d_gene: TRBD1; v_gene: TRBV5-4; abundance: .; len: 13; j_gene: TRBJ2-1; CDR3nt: TGTGCCAGCAGCTGGGGACAGGGAAATGAGCAGTTCTTC; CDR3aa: CASSWGQGNEQFF
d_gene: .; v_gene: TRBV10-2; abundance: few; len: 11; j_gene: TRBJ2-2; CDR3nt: TGCGCCAGCAGTGAGGGCGGGGAGCTGTTTTTT; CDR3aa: CASSEGGELFF
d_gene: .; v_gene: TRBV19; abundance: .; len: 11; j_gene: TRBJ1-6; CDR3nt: TGTGCCGGGGGGAGCAATTCACCCCTCCACTTT; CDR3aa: CAGGSNSPLHF
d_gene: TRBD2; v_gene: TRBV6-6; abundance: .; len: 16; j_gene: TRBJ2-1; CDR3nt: TGTGCCAGCAGTCTCATGGGCGTGGAGCGGGAGAATGAGCAGTTCTTC; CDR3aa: CASSLMGVERENEQFF
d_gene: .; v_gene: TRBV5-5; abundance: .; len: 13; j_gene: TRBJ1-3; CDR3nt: TGTGCCAGCGGCTCTAACTCTGGAAACACCATATATTTT; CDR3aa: CASGSNSGNTIYF
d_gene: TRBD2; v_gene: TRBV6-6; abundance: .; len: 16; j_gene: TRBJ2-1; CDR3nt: TGTGCCAGCAGTTACTCGGTGTCTAGCGGGAGTATTGAGCAGTTCTTC; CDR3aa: CASSYSVSSGSIEQFF
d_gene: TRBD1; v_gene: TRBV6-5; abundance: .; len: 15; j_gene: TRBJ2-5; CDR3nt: TGTGCCAGCAGCCCCGGGACAGGGTACCAAGAGACCCAGTACTTC; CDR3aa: CASSPGTGYQETQYF
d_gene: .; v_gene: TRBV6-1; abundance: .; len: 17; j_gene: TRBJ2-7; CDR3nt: TGTGCCAGCAGTGCCTACCTGCCGGCAGGCGTCCGCTACGAGCAGTACTTC; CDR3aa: CASSAYLPAGVRYEQYF
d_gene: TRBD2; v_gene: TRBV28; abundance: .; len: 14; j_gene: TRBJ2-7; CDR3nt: TGTGCCAGCAGTCCTGGGACTAGCCATTACGAGCAGTACTTC; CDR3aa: CASSPGTSHYEQYF
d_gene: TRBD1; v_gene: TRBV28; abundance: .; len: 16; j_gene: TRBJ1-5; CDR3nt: TGTGCCAGCAGTTTTTTGCTGGGACAGAGCAATCAGCCCCAGCATTTT; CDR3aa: CASSFLLGQSNQPQHF
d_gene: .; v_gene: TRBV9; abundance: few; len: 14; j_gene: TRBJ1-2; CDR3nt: TGTGCCAGCAGCGTAGGATCGCAACTCTATGGCTACACCTTC; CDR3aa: CASSVGSQLYGYTF
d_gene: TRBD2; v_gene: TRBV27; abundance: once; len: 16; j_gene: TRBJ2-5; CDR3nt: TGTGCCAGCAGTTCATTGCTGCTAGCGGGAGGATCAGAGCAGTACTTC; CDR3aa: CASSSLLLAGGSEQYF
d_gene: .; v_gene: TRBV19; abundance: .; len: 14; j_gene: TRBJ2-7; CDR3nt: TGTGCCAGTAGTATAGAGGGCAGGGGCTACGAGCAGTACTTC; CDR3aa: CASSIEGRGYEQYF
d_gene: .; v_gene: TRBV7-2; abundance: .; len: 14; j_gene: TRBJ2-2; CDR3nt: TGTGCCAGCAGCTTATACCCGAACACCGGGGAGCTGTTTTTT; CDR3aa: CASSLYPNTGELFF
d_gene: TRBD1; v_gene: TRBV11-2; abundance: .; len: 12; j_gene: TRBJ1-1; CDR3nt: TGTGCCAGCAGCCAGGACAGGGCGGCAGCTTTCTTT; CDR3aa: CASSQDRAAAFF
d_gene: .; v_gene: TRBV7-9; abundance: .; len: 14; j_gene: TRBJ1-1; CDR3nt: TGTGCCAGCAGCTTAGTGGCGGGATTCACTGAAGCTTTCTTT; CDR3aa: CASSLVAGFTEAFF
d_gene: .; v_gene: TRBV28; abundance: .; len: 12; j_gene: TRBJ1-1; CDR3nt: TGTGCCAGCAGTTGGGGAGTTCGTGCGGCTTTCTTT; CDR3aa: CASSWGVRAAFF
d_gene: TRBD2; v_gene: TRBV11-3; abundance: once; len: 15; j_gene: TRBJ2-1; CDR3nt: TGTGCCAGCAGCTCGGGGGGACCGCGAGACAATGAGCAGTTCTTC; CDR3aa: CASSSGGPRDNEQFF
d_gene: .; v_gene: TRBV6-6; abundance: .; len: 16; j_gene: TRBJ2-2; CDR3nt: TGTGCCAGCAGTCCACCACAGGGTGAGCTCACCGGGGAGCTGTTTTTT; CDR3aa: CASSPPQGELTGELFF
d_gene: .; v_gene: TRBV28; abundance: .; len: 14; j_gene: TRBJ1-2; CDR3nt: TGTGCCAGCATGTCCCGGACCGAGGGGGGCGGCTACACCTTC; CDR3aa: CASMSRTEGGGYTF
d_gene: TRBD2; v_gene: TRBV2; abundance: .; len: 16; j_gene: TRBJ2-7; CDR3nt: TGTGCCAGCAGTCCTCGACTAGCGGAAGCAACCTACGAGCAGTACTTC; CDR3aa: CASSPRLAEATYEQYF
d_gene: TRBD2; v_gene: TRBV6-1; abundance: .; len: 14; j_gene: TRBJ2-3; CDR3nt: TGTGCCAGCCGCCTAGCGGGTTCCACAGATACGCAGTATTTT; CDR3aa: CASRLAGSTDTQYF